This TCR beta chain comes out of a study of naive CD8 T cells in extremely preterm neonates. About this clone itself: What it binds is not known.

Samples were taken at extremely preterm deliveries at roughly 22-28 weeks of gestation. Study-wide results and limits: Relative to older groups, preterm infants had shorter, less trimmed CDR3s with fewer N additions.

V was trimmed by 5 bases and J by 0 bases, leaving 2 bases between them. Germline V gene sequence: CDR1 SNHLY, CDR2 FYNNEI. The length of the CDR3 is 11 residues. Repertoires were generated with immunoSEQ multiplex PCR, while TCRdb's copy carries only in-frame clones and drops some. The sample consists of around 25,000 clones, 88% of them appearing once. This chain links TRBV2 with TRBJ2-7; unclear D gene. The TCR was taken from a boy who was born preterm. Sequencing was carried out using naive CD8+ T cells from cord blood. CDR3 sequence (DNA): TGTGCCAGCAGTAGCTCCTACGAGCAGTACTTC. Encoded protein: CASSSSYEQYF.